This T cell receptor beta chain was profiled in a study of human T cells and chemical hapten exposure. In the study overall: The study lasted approximately 26 weeks, and patients were dosed weekly with diphenylcyclopropenone on the scalp throughout. The study's findings and limits: There was no change with DPC sensitization in TCRs above 1 in 1000 frequency. Donors were affected by alopecia, so their immune reaction might vary from that of healthy individuals.

From the RACE reads, TCRdb called clonotypes with MiXCR, one entry per CDR3 protein. The data show roughly 120,000 distinct CDR3 sequences, around 10% seen once. Note on this clonotype: Its specificity is unknown.

The time point is: patch test 1, 2 weeks after DPC sensitization. Treatment reported: therapeutic diphenylcyclopropenone sensitization with weekly scalp DPC. The study extracted total RNA from unfractionated whole blood. The germline V gene has CDR1 SEHNR and CDR2 FQNEAQ (reference sequence). CDR3 length: 13 residues. Between the trimmed V and J ends, which lost 5 bases and 5 bases, there was a span of 12 bases. Material: whole blood, obtained in connection with sensitization to the hapten diphenylcyclopropenone (DPC). The TCR comes from a woman aged 50 to 65 with alopecia areata. Some clones in this sample may be carry-over from other donors' samples. The V gene is TRBV7-9, the J gene TRBJ1-1; TRBD1 is a possible D gene (6 bases). This CDR3 is CASSAEGQTEAFF. The CDR3 DNA reads TGTGCCAGCAGCGCAGAGGGACAAACTGAAGCTTTCTTT.